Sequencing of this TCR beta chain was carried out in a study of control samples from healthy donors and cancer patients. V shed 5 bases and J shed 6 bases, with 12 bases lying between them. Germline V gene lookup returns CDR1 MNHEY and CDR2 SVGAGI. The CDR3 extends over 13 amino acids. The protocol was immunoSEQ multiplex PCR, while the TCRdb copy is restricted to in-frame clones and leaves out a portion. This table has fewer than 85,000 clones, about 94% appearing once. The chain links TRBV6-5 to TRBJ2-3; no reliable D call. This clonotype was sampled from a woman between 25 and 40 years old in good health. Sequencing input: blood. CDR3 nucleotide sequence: TGTGCCAGCAGTCCCGGACGCTCGGATACGCAGTATTTT. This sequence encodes CASSPGRSDTQYF.